Listed below are T cell receptor beta chains from one sample, sequenced in a study of blood T cell repertoires in COVID-19. TCRdb keeps only in-frame clones here, not all; method: immunoSEQ multiplex PCR. The sample shows 110,000 to 150,000 clones, around nine tenths of them seen only once. The sample taken for sequencing was peripheral blood. The receptors here all came from a human donor in a cohort sampled during active COVID-19. CDR3s include the opening cysteine and the closing phenylalanine or tryptophan. The D gene is left open where the match is weak.

>TRBV28|TRBJ1-1|NA
TGTGCCAGCAGTTTCTACGGGGTGAGTGCTTTCTTT
CASSFYGVSAFF
>TRBV7-7|TRBJ2-2|TRBD2
TGTGCCAGCAGCTCACTAGCGGAGCTGAACACCGGGGAGCTGTTTTTT
CASSSLAELNTGELFF
>TRBV7-9|TRBJ1-2|TRBD1
TGTGCCAGCAGTCCGCCGGACAGGGCCTATGGCTACACCTTC
CASSPPDRAYGYTF
>TRBV5-1|TRBJ2-7|NA
TGCGCCAGCAGCCACGGGACAACCGAGCAGTACTTC
CASSHGTTEQYF
>TRBV6-5|TRBJ1-5|NA
TGTGCCAGCAGTTTTCCGGGTCAGCCCCAGCATTTT
CASSFPGQPQHF
>TRBV9|TRBJ1-6|NA
TGTGCCAGCAGCGTCGGTACAGAGTATAATTCACCCCTCCACTTT
CASSVGTEYNSPLHF
>TRBV28|TRBJ2-2|NA
TGTGCCAGTAGCTTGGGGGGGAACACCGGGGAGCTGTTTTTT
CASSLGGNTGELFF
>TRBV27|TRBJ1-2|NA
TGTGCCAGCAGTTTAGTAGGAGTTGCAGGGGATAACTATGGCTACACCTTC
CASSLVGVAGDNYGYTF
>TRBV7-2|TRBJ1-2|TRBD1
TGTGCCAGCAGCCAGAGTTTCGGGACAGGACTCGATGGCTACACCTTC
CASSQSFGTGLDGYTF
>TRBV5-5|TRBJ1-1|NA
TGTGCCAGCACCTGGGAGAGCACTGAAGCTTTCTTT
CASTWESTEAFF
>TRBV5-1|TRBJ2-1|NA
TGCGCCAGCAGCTATAGTGGAGGGTACAATGAGCAGTTCTTC
CASSYSGGYNEQFF
>TRBV6-1|TRBJ1-5|TRBD1
TGTGCCAGCAGTGAAGTTGACAGGGCGAATCAGCCCCAGCATTTT
CASSEVDRANQPQHF
>TRBV19|TRBJ2-5|NA
TGTGCCACCGCAAGGGGTGCGCTCGCGGGGGAGACCCAGTACTTC
CATARGALAGETQYF
>TRBV6-1|TRBJ1-1|NA
TGTGCCAGCAGTGAGTGGGACATTCCGAACACTGAAGCTTTCTTT
CASSEWDIPNTEAFF
>TRBV5-4|TRBJ2-2|TRBD2
TGTGCCAGCAGCTTGGCCCAGCGGGGGTACACCGGGGAGCTGTTTTTT
CASSLAQRGYTGELFF
>TRBV7-9|TRBJ1-6|NA
TGTGCCAGCAGCTTAGTGGGGGGTCATAATTCACCCCTCCACTTT
CASSLVGGHNSPLHF